The present TCR beta chain was sequenced within a study of control samples from healthy donors and cancer patients. Measured with immunoSEQ multiplex PCR; TCRdb has only the in-frame clones, and not every one. The repertoire holds 90,000 to 140,000 clones, with 80% to 90% as singletons. Germline V lookup: CDR1 MNHEY, CDR2 SVGEGT. The CDR3 is made up of 14 amino acids. Trimming shortened V by 0 bases and J by 7 bases, and 11 bases separated the two germline ends. The rearrangement links TRBV6-2 or TRBV6-3 to TRBJ2-3; D not resolved. Source material: blood. This clonotype was obtained from a woman in her forties or fifties in good health. The CDR3 nucleotides read TGTGCCAGCAGTTACTCGAAAGTTAGGAATACGCAGTATTTT. It translates to CASSYSKVRNTQYF.